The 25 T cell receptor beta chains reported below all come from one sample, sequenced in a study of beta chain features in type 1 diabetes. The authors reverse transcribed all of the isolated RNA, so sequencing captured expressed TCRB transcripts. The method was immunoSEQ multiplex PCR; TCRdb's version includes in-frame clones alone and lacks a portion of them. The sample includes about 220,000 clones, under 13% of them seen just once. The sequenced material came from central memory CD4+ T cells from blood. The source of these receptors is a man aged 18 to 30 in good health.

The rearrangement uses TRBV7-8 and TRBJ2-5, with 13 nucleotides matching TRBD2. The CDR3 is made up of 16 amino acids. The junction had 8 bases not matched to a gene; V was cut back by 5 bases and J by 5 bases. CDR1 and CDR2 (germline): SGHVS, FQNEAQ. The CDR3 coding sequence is TGTGCCAGCAGCCATGGACTAGCGGGAGTGGGGGAGACCCAGTACTTC. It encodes CASSHGLAGVGETQYF.

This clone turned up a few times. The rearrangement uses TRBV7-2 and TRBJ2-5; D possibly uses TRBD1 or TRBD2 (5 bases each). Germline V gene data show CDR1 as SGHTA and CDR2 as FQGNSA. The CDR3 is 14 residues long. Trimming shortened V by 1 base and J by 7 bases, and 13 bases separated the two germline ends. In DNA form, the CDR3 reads TGTGCCAGCAGCTTAGTCTGGGACCCACGGACCCAGTACTTC. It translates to CASSLVWDPRTQYF.

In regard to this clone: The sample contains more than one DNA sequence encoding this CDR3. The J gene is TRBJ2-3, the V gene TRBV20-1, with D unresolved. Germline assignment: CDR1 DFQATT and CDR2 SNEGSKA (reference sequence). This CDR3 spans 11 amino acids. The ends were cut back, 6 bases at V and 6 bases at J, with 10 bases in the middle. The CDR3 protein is CSAKVPDTQYF. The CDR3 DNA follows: TGCAGTGCCAAGGTGCCGGATACGCAGTATTTT.

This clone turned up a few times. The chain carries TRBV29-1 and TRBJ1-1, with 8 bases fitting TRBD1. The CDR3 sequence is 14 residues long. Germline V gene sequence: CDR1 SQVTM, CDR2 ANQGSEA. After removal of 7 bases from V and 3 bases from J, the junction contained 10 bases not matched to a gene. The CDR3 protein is CSGASGGWDTEAFF. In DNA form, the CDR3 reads TGCAGCGGTGCTTCAGGGGGCTGGGACACTGAAGCTTTCTTT.

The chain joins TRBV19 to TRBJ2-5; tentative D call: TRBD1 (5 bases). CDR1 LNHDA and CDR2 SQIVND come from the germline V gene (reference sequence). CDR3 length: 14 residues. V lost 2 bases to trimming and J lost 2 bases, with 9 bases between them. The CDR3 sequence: CASSILTEQETQYF. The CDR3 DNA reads TGTGCCAGTAGTATACTGACAGAACAAGAGACCCAGTACTTC.

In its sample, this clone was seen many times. CDR3: CASSYRAGANVLTF. The CDR3 nucleotides read TGTGCCAGCAGCTACAGGGCTGGGGCCAACGTCCTGACTTTC. V gene TRBV21-1 combines with J gene TRBJ2-6; TRBD1, the table's D call, lacks a check against the DNA. TRBV21-1 is an annotated pseudogene. CDR3 size: 14 residues.

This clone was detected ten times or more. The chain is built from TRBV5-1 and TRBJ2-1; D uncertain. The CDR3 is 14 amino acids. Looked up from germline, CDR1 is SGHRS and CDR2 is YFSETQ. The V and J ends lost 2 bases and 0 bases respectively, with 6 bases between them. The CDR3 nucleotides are TGCGCCAGCAGCTTTGCAGGCTCCTACAATGAGCAGTTCTTC. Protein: CASSFAGSYNEQFF.

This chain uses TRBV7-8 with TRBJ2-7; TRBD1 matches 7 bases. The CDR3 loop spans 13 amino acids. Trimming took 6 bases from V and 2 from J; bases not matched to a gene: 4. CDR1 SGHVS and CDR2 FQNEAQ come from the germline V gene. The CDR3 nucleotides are TGTGCCAGCAGTGGCGACAGGGCCTACGAGCAGTACTTC. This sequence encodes CASSGDRAYEQYF.

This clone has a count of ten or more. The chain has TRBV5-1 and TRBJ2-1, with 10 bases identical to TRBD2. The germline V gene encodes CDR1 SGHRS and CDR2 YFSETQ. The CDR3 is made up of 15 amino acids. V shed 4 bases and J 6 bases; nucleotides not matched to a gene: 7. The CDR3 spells CASSRQLAGVNEQFF. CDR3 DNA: TGCGCCAGCAGCCGGCAGCTAGCGGGAGTCAATGAGCAGTTCTTC.

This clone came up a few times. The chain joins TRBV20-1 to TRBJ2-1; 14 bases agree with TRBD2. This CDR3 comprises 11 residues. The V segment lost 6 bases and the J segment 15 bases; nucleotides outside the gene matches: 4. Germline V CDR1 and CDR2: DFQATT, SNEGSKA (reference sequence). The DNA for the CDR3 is TGCAGTGCCGGACTAGCGGGAGGCAGGTTCTTC. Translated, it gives CSAGLAGGRFF.

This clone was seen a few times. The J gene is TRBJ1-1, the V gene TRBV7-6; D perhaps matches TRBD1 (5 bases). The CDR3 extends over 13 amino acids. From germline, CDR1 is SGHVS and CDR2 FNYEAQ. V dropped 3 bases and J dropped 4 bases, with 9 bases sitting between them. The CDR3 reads CASSFGGSTEAFF. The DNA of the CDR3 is TGTGCCAGCAGCTTTGGGGGAAGCACTGAAGCTTTCTTT.

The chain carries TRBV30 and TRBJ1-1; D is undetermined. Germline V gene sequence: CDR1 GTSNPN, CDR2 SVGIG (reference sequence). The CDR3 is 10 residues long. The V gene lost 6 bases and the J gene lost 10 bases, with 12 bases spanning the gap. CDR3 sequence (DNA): TGTGCCTGTGGTGACCGCGGAGCTTTCTTT. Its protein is CACGDRGAFF.

The CDR3 here is CASSQRGFDGELFF. The DNA for the CDR3 is TGTGCCAGCAGCCAGAGAGGGTTTGACGGGGAGCTGTTTTTT. V usage is TRBV7-2 and J usage is TRBJ2-2, with D possibly being TRBD2 (5 bases). CDR1 and CDR2 (germline): SGHTA, FQGNSA. This CDR3 has 14 residues. Trimming stripped 5 bases from V and 7 bases from J, with 14 bases between.

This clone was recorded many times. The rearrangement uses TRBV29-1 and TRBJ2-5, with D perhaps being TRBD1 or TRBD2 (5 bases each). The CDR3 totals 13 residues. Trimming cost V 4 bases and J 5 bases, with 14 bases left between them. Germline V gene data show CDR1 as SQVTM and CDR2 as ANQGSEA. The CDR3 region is CSVVPGSYETQYF. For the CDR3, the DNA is TGCAGCGTTGTCCCAGGGAGCTATGAGACCCAGTACTTC.

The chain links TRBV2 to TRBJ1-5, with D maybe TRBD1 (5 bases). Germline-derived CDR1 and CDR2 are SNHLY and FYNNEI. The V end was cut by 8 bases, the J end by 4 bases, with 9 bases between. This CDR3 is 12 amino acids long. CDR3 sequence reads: CASAGGNQPQHF. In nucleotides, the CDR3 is TGTGCCAGCGCGGGGGGAAATCAGCCCCAGCATTTT. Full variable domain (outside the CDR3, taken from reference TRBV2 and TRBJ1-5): EPEVTQTPSHQVTQMGQEVILRCVPISNHLYFYWYRQILGQKVEFLVSFYNNEISEKSEIFDDQFSVERPDGSNFTLKIRSTKLEDSAMYFCASAGGNQPQHFGDGTRLSIL.

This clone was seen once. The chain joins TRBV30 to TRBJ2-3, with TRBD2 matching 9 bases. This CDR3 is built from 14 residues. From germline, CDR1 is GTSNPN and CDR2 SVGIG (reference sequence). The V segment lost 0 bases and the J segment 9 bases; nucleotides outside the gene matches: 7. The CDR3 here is CAWSVLRREGTQYF. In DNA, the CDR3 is TGTGCCTGGAGTGTACTTCGGCGGGAGGGAACGCAGTATTTT.

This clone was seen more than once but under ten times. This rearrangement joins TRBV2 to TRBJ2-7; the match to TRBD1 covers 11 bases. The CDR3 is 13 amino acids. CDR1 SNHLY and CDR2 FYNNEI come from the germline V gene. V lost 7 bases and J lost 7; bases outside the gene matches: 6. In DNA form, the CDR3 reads TGTGCCAGCAAAAGGGACAGGGGGGCGGAGCAGTACTTC. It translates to CASKRDRGAEQYF. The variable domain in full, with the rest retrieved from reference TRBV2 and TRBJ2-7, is EPEVTQTPSHQVTQMGQEVILRCVPISNHLYFYWYRQILGQKVEFLVSFYNNEISEKSEIFDDQFSVERPDGSNFTLKIRSTKLEDSAMYFCASKRDRGAEQYFGPGTRLTVT.

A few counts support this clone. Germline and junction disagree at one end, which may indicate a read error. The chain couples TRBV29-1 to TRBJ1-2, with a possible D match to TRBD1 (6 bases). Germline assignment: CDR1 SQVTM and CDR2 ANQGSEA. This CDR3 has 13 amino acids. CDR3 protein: CSVGEGHLDGYTF. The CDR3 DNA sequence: TGCAGCGTTGGAGAGGGACACCTCGATGGATACACCTTC.

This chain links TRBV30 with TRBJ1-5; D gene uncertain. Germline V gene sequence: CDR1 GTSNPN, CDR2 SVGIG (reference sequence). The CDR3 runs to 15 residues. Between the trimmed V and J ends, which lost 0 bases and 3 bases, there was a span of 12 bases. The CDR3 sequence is CAWSVGSLLNQPQHF. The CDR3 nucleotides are TGTGCCTGGAGTGTGGGGTCTCTTCTCAATCAGCCCCAGCATTTT. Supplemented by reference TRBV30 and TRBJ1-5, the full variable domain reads SQTIHQWPATLVQPVGSPLSLECTVEGTSNPNLYWYRQAAGRGLQLLFYSVGIGQISSEVPQNLSASRPQDRQFILSSKKLLLSDSGFYLCAWSVGSLLNQPQHFGDGTRLSIL.

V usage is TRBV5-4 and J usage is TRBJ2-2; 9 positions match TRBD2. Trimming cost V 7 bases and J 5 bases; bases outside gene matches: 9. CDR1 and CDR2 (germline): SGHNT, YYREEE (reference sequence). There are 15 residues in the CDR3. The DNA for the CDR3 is TGTGCCAGCCGAACGACTAGCGGACTTACCGGGGAGCTGTTTTTT. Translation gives CASRTTSGLTGELFF.

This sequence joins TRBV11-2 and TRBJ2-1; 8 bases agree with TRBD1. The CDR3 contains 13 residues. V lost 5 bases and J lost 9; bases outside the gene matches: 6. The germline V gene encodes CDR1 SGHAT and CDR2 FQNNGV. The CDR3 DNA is TGTGCCAGCAGCCATGACAGGGGAGGTGAGCAGTTCTTC. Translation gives CASSHDRGGEQFF.

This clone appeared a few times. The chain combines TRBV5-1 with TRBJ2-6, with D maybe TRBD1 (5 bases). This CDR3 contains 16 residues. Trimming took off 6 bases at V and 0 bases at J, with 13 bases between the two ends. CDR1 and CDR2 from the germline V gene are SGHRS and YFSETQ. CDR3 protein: CASTRTTTSGANVLTF. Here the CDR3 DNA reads TGCGCCAGCACGAGGACAACGACCTCTGGGGCCAACGTCCTGACTTTC.

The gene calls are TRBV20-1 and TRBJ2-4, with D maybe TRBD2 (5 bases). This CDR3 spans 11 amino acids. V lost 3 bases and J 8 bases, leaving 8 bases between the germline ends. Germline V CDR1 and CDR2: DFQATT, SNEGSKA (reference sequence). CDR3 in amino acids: CSASLRDIQYF. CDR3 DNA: TGCAGTGCTAGCTTGAGGGACATTCAGTACTTC.

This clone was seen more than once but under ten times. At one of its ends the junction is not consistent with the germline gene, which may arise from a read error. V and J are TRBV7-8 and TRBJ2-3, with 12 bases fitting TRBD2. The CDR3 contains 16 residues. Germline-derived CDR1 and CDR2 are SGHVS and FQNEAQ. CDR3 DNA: TGTGCCAGCAGCCCACCGACTAGCGGGAGCATAGATACGCAGTATTTT. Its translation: CASSPPTSGSIDTQYF.

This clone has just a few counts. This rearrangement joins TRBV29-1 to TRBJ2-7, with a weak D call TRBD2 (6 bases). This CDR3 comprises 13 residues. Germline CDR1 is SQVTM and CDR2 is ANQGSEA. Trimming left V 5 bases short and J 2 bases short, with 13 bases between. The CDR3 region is CSVPGLPPYEQYF. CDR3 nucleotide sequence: TGCAGCGTTCCGGGACTGCCTCCCTACGAGCAGTACTTC.